These 22 T cell receptor beta chains were sequenced from one sample in a study of blood T cell repertoires in COVID-19. The table came from immunoSEQ multiplex PCR; TCRdb's copy has only in-frame clones and leaves some out. Among 90,000 to 140,000 clones listed, about 75% were seen once. Sequenced material: peripheral blood. These receptors all come from a woman between 65 and 79 years old with acute or convalescent COVID-19.

V gene TRBV9 combines with J gene TRBJ2-4; TRBD1 is a possible D gene (6 bases). Germline-derived CDR1 and CDR2 are SGDLS and YYNGEE. CDR3 length equals 18 residues. Trimming stripped 0 bases from V and 3 bases from J, with 19 bases between. The CDR3 here is CASSVGTTQGFGKNIQYF. CDR3 coding DNA: TGTGCCAGCAGCGTAGGAACTACCCAGGGGTTTGGCAAAAACATTCAGTACTTC.

This clone was detected only a few times. V and J are TRBV14 and TRBJ2-3, with D tentatively TRBD1 (5 bases). The CDR3 totals 14 residues. Trimming cost V 4 bases and J 2 bases, with 10 bases left between them. Looked up from germline, CDR1 is SGHDN and CDR2 is FVKESK. CDR3 sequence: CASSLRVHTDTQYF. In DNA, the CDR3 is TGTGCCAGCAGCCTCAGGGTCCACACAGATACGCAGTATTTT.

The J gene is TRBJ2-7, the V gene TRBV6-5; D possibly corresponds to TRBD2 (6 bases). Germline CDR1 MNHEY, CDR2 SVGAGI. This CDR3 spans 15 amino acids. The CDR3 spells CATRPRWDSSYEQYF. The CDR3 DNA reads as TGTGCAACCAGACCCCGATGGGACTCATCCTACGAGCAGTACTTC.

This chain links TRBV28 with TRBJ2-4, with unresolved D. Germline V lookup: CDR1 MDHEN, CDR2 SYDVKM. V lost 3 bases to trimming and J lost 7 bases, with 10 bases between them. The CDR3 extends over 13 amino acids. In nucleotides, the CDR3 is TGTGCCAGCAGTTTTCACCCTACCAACATTCAGTACTTC. It encodes CASSFHPTNIQYF.

This chain joins TRBV6-6 and TRBJ1-1; D unresolved. The CDR3 spans 13 residues. The V end was cut by 8 bases, the J end by 5 bases, with 15 bases between. From germline, CDR1 is MNHNY and CDR2 SVGAGI (reference sequence). CDR3 nucleotide sequence: TGTGCCAGCGCAATACCGGAGGGAACTGAAGCTTTCTTT. Protein product: CASAIPEGTEAFF.

The chain employs TRBV5-1 and TRBJ2-3, with 10 bases aligning to TRBD2. The CDR3 consists of 16 residues. Germline assignment: CDR1 SGHRS and CDR2 YFSETQ. Germline trimming cut 3 bases from V and 3 bases from J; bases unmatched to any gene: 7. The CDR3 DNA reads as TGCGCCAGCAGCTCCCCCCCGGGACTAGCGACAGATACGCAGTATTTT. Translating it yields CASSSPPGLATDTQYF.

Notes on this clone: This may arise from a read error, as a much more abundant clone is one base away. The chain links TRBV5-1 to TRBJ2-7, with 8 bases aligning to TRBD2. The CDR3 loop spans 16 amino acids. V trimming: 7 bases; J trimming: 7 bases; junction bases outside the gene matches: 19. The V gene's germline CDR1 is SGHRS and CDR2 YFSETQ. CDR3 bases: TGCGCCAGCTTGCGCGGTTGGGGGGGCCGGGGGGGGGAGCAGTACTTC. Amino acids: CASLRGWGGRGGEQYF.

Concerning this clone itself: The sample carries other DNA sequences with the same CDR3. V is TRBV19 and J is TRBJ1-5, with D perhaps TRBD1 (6 bases). The CDR3 runs to 14 residues. The V end was cut by 3 bases, the J end by 7 bases, with 13 bases between. Germline assignment: CDR1 LNHDA and CDR2 SQIVND (reference sequence). As DNA, the CDR3 is TGTGCCAGTAGTATTGCGGGGGCCGGGCAGCCCCAGCATTTT. Protein sequence: CASSIAGAGQPQHF.

The chain uses TRBV6-5 and TRBJ2-7, with TRBD1 identical over 7 bases. Trimming at V came to 9 bases and at J to 12 bases, leaving 11 bases not matched to a gene. This CDR3 is 11 amino acids long. Germline V gives CDR1 MNHEY, CDR2 SVGAGI. CDR3 coding DNA: TGTGCCAGTCAATTCCAGGGGGTTGGGTACTTC. It encodes CASQFQGVGYF.

The table lists this clone with a count of one. The CDR3 DNA sequence: TGTGCCAGCAGTTACTCGGCAGGGGGGCAAGACGAGCAGTACTTC. It yields the protein CASSYSAGGQDEQYF. This chain connects TRBV6-2 or TRBV6-3 to TRBJ2-7; a possible D gene is TRBD1 (7 bases). The CDR3 spans 15 residues. V lost 0 bases and J lost 5, with 14 bases in between. Germline V CDR1 and CDR2: MNHEY, SVGEGT.

V and J are TRBV6-2 or TRBV6-3 and TRBJ2-7; the D is unclear. CDR3 length: 14 residues. The germline V and J ends were trimmed by 0 bases and 2 bases, with 8 bases remaining between them. CDR1 and CDR2 from the germline V gene are MNHEY and SVGEGT. CDR3 DNA: TGTGCCAGCAGTTACTCGAGTAGCCCCTACGAGCAGTACTTC. This gives the protein CASSYSSSPYEQYF.

The chain has TRBV10-1 and TRBJ1-2; 10 nucleotides match TRBD1. The CDR3 length is 14 residues. Germline lookup yields CDR1 WNHNN and CDR2 SYGVQD (reference sequence). V was clipped by 11 bases and J by 1 base; unmatched bases: 7. CDR3 amino acids: CAARDRGFNYGYTF. The CDR3, as DNA: TGCGCCGCTAGGGACAGGGGTTTTAACTATGGCTACACCTTC.

V is TRBV11-2 and J is TRBJ2-5, with a possible D match to TRBD1 (5 bases). The CDR3 covers 15 residues. CDR1 is SGHAT and CDR2 is FQNNGV in the germline V gene. V shed 3 bases and J shed 2 bases, with 13 bases lying between them. CDR3 in amino acids: CASSFSQGFQETQYF. The CDR3 region has the DNA TGTGCCAGCAGCTTCTCTCAGGGATTTCAAGAGACCCAGTACTTC.

V is TRBV30 and J is TRBJ1-2; the D gene is possibly TRBD1 (6 bases). This CDR3 has 16 amino acids. Germline V gene lookup returns CDR1 GTSNPN and CDR2 SVGIG (reference sequence). The V gene lost 2 bases and the J gene lost 4 bases, with 20 bases spanning the gap. The CDR3 here is CAWSTSSGGRSYGYTF. The CDR3 DNA reads TGTGCCTGGAGTACCTCGTCGGGGGGCCGTAGCTATGGCTACACCTTC.

This sequence joins TRBV5-4 and TRBJ2-5; 10 bases align to TRBD1. The germline V gene encodes CDR1 SGHNT and CDR2 YYREEE (reference sequence). The CDR3 is made up of 18 amino acids. V lost 4 bases to trimming and J lost 2 bases; unmatched junction nucleotides: 14. This CDR3 is CASSPGTGAPNIQETQYF. DNA of the CDR3: TGTGCCAGCAGCCCCGGGACAGGGGCGCCAAATATTCAAGAGACCCAGTACTTC.

V usage is TRBV6-1 and J usage is TRBJ1-5, with 7 bases matching TRBD1. CDR3 size: 14 residues. Germline V CDR1 and CDR2: MNHNS, SASEGT. With 6 bases clipped from V and 4 bases from J, the junction kept 6 bases outside the gene matches. The CDR3 DNA reads TGTGCCAGCAGCCGTACAGGGGTAAATCAGCCCCAGCATTTT. Its protein is CASSRTGVNQPQHF.

The chain joins TRBV4-2 to TRBJ1-1; 8 bases fit TRBD1. CDR1 and CDR2 from the germline V gene are LGHNA and YNFKEQ. The CDR3 extends over 12 amino acids. Trimming cost V 7 bases and J 6 bases; bases outside gene matches: 4. The CDR3 DNA sequence: TGTGCCAGCACCCGACAGGGGTCTGAAGCTTTCTTT. This translates into CASTRQGSEAFF.

CDR3 sequence (DNA): TGTGCCGCGGGGCAGTGGAATTCACCCCTCCACTTT. It codes for CAAGQWNSPLHF. This chain links TRBV27 with TRBJ1-6; perhaps TRBD1 as D (5 bases). Trimming took 11 bases from V and 7 from J, leaving 12 bases between them. Germline CDR1 and CDR2: MNHEY and SMNVEV (reference sequence). This CDR3 is 12 amino acids long.

The table lists this clone with a few counts. The genes are TRBV27 and TRBJ2-5, with D tentatively TRBD2 (6 bases). V lost 2 bases to trimming and J lost 4 bases, with 11 bases between them. Germline V gives CDR1 MNHEY, CDR2 SMNVEV (reference sequence). CDR3 length: 14 residues. This CDR3 reads CASSLVGRRETQYF. The CDR3 DNA sequence: TGTGCCAGCAGTTTAGTTGGGAGGAGAGAGACCCAGTACTTC.

The chain carries TRBV19 and TRBJ2-1; 11 bases align to TRBD2. The CDR3 is 18 amino acids. The ends lost 3 bases at V and 0 bases at J; junction bases unmatched: 7. Germline V lookup: CDR1 LNHDA, CDR2 SQIVND (reference sequence). CDR3 residues: CASSIGTSGPSSYNEQFF. The DNA for the CDR3 is TGTGCCAGTAGTATCGGGACTAGCGGACCTAGCTCCTACAATGAGCAGTTCTTC. Based on the CDR3 plus reference TRBV19 and TRBJ2-1, the full variable domain is DGGITQSPKYLFRKEGQNVTLSCEQNLNHDAMYWYRQDPGQGLRLIYYSQIVNDFQKGDIAEGYSVSREKKESFPLTVTSAQKNPTAFYLCASSIGTSGPSSYNEQFFGPGTRLTVL.

V gene TRBV5-4 combines with J gene TRBJ2-7; TRBD2 aligns across 9 bases. Germline V gene sequence: CDR1 SGHNT, CDR2 YYREEE (reference sequence). J lost 1 base, V lost 3 bases, and 14 bases had no gene match. The length of the CDR3 is 18 residues. For the CDR3, the DNA is TGTGCCAGCAGCTCCGTAGCGGGGGCCCTCGAAGGATCCTACGAGCAGTACTTC. The encoded protein is CASSSVAGALEGSYEQYF.

The rearrangement joins TRBV18 to TRBJ2-1, with TRBD1 matching 9 bases. Trimming at V came to 3 bases and at J to 4 bases, leaving 1 base not matched to a gene. CDR3 length equals 14 residues. Germline V gene lookup returns CDR1 KGHSH and CDR2 LQKENI. CDR3: CASSPGTGYNEQFF. Here the CDR3 DNA reads TGTGCCAGCTCACCCGGGACAGGGTACAATGAGCAGTTCTTC. The entire variable domain, with the rest obtained from reference TRBV18 and TRBJ2-1, is as follows: NAGVMQNPRHLVRRRGQEARLRCSPMKGHSHVYWYRQLPEEGLKFMVYLQKENIIDESGMPKERFSAEFPKEGPSILRIQQVVRGDSAAYFCASSPGTGYNEQFFGPGTRLTVL.